This is a list of T cell receptor beta chains from one sample in a study of blood T cells in healthy people across ages. TCRdb redid the calling of the 5' RACE reads with MiXCR, one entry per CDR3 protein. Here the sample spans about 1 million distinct CDR3 sequences, 35% to 55% being singletons. Specimen: blood. The receptors originated from a woman between 55 and 75 years old in good health. Both conserved end residues are part of each CDR3.

J | V | CDR3
TRBJ2-7 | TRBV6-1 | CASSTRTSGDLSYEQYF
TRBJ1-4 | TRBV9 | CASSRTGDNEKLFF
TRBJ2-3 | TRBV6-1 | CASTAGGPRDTQYF
TRBJ2-1 | TRBV9 | CASVDSYNEQFF
TRBJ2-1 | TRBV7-9 | CAPTKGGADEQFF
TRBJ2-3 | TRBV29-1 | CSVQGYWTQYF
NA | TRBV20-1 | CSACPLAGGGTQYF
TRBJ2-7 | TRBV12-3/TRBV12-4 | CASSAGLAGVSEQYF
NA | TRBV5-1 | CASSLQGAMETQYF
TRBJ2-7 | TRBV27 | CASSFRERDYEQYF
TRBJ2-5 | TRBV29-1 | CSARRQVQETQYF
NA | TRBV29-1 | CSVRRDRNSYEQYF
TRBJ1-1 | TRBV28 | CASTGSTEAFF
TRBJ1-1 | TRBV4-1 | CASSQDPADRILPEAFF
TRBJ2-5 | TRBV10-1 | CASSEVKLAGDVYGQYF
TRBJ2-4 | TRBV25-1 | CASGESLAPQYF
TRBJ2-1 | TRBV5-1 | CASSLRAGDNEQFF
TRBJ2-1 | TRBV13 | CASSSNSGTAYNEQFF
TRBJ1-1 | TRBV7-2 | CASSTLRGSEAFF
TRBJ2-2 | TRBV7-8 | CALPVSGELFF
TRBJ2-5 | TRBV5-5 | CASNPVATETQYF
TRBJ1-2 | TRBV7-9 | CASSYQAGDGYTF
TRBJ2-4 | TRBV3-1 | CASSQDGPRAQYF
TRBJ2-5 | TRBV2 | CASSVSTETQYF
TRBJ2-7 | TRBV6-6 | CASSWGGRAGSNYEQYF